This T cell receptor (beta chain) is drawn from a study of T cell clones after liver transplantation (dated by TCRdb to between 2018 and 2021). Study-level background: ITN030ST, the source of the samples, was a randomized trial that attempted immunosuppression withdrawal within 2 years of liver transplantation. As an antigen-independent comparator for the donor-reactive sequences, third party-reactive TCRbeta sequences from pre-transplant MLRs were identified as well. Until randomization at 12-24 months post-transplant, subjects were given standard immunosuppression, with no induction therapy. Blood samples were collected pre-transplant, pre-randomization before withdrawal, and post-randomization after either complete withdrawal or failed withdrawal. Of the 8 liver transplant recipients making up the studied cohort, 3 were classified as tolerant and 5 as non-tolerant. Three of the eight recipients were HCV-positive; the others were transplanted for non-autoimmune, non-viral indications. Donor-reactive T cell clones were identified by TCRbeta sequencing following a pre-transplant mixed lymphocyte reaction and were subsequently tracked in post-transplant blood. Tolerance was defined as complete immunosuppression withdrawal for at least one year with no rise in liver enzymes beyond twice the upper limit of normal. The paper's findings and limits, for the study overall: Because of small, heterogeneous patient numbers and non-standardized post-transplant time points, the conclusions were only preliminary. Because no allograft tissue specimens were available, donor-reactive T cells may have migrated into the graft instead of being deleted. After accounting for repertoire turnover, donor-reactive detection was significantly reduced in 7 of 8 subjects for CD4 and 8 of 8 for CD8. In two subjects, low numbers of available donor cells limited the measurable donor-reactive repertoire. Donor-reactive sequences decreased more than third party-reactive sequences, which suggests partial antigen-specific deletion that was not related to withdrawal success. A significant post-transplant decrease in circulating donor-reactive CD4 TCRbeta sequences was observed in 5 of 8 subjects, irrespective of tolerance or HCV status.

Using immunoSEQ, frozen genomic DNA was subjected to high-throughput TCRbeta CDR3 sequencing, a process that included PCR amplification, mapping, bias correction and internal controls. For the original study's pipeline: Only productive rearrangements were retained, with each unique TCRbeta sequence defined by its CDR3 nucleotide sequence together with its V and J gene. A sequence counted as donor-reactive only if the sequence showed at least 5-fold expansion in CFSE-low cells compared with unstimulated pre-transplant cells and had a frequency of at least 0.01%. To ensure at least 90% detection power, minimum frequency thresholds were set for each subject based on that subject's lowest-template unstimulated sample. Jensen-Shannon divergence between the top 1000 TCRbeta sequences post-transplant and pre-transplant was used to measure repertoire turnover. Two-sided Fisher's exact tests were used to test for changes in the detection of donor-reactive sequences. TCRdb provides this immuneACCESS table in a form limited to in-frame rearrangements. Some clones are lacking; in checked studies, under half of them reflect an unresolved V gene, and why the rest are absent is not known. V and J calls and clone size follow that table, whereas D and trimming were derived from the DNA. The sample includes tens of thousands of clones, with under 90% observed a single time. The ten largest make up less than 2.5% of the sample.

Unstimulated PBMCs, after thawing, were stained for CD3, CD4 and CD8 and then FACS-sorted into CD3+CD4+ and CD3+CD8+ populations. All 8 studied subjects were randomized to withdrawal of immunosuppression. Genomic DNA was isolated with the Qiagen DNeasy Blood and Tissue Kit. The germline V gene gives CDR1 as MNHNS and CDR2 as SASEGT. The germline V and J ends show losses of 4 bases and 4 bases respectively, and no gene match explains 9 bases of the junction. The cysteine opens and the phenylalanine closes a CDR3 of 15 amino acids. The DNA shown is the 45-base CDR3, in frame from base 1. With respect to this clone: No antigen is known for it. No base qualities exist here, and no much larger clone lies one base off it.

The chain is assembled from TRBV6-1 and TRBJ1-2; 7 bases in between match TRBD1. The receptor's source is a human patient who received a liver transplant. Some T cells may derive from the graft donor when a transplant has been performed. The material was CD4+ T cells from blood, obtained about 50 months after liver transplant. This receptor has the CDR3 CASSAEATGLYGYTF. In nucleotides, the sequence is TGTGCCAGCAGTGCTGAGGCGACAGGGCTCTATGGCTACACCTTC.